This entry is about one TCR beta chain. Its antigen remains unknown. The V gene's germline CDR1 is MNHNS and CDR2 SASEGT. The CDR3 spans 12 residues. With V trimmed by 1 base and J by 8 bases, 2 bases remained unmatched. The data originate from a study of shared clonotypes between healthy human individuals. Study-level results: Rarefaction curves obtained for sorted subsets showed sequencing incomplete despite large depth.

Sorted-subset replicate PCR reactions were performed with 150 to 200 ng DNA, corresponding to 25,000 to 35,000 T cell genomes. Per the original data handling: ImmunoSEQ junction-only sequences lacked quality scores, so their filtering differed. Sequencing was performed with immunoSEQ multiplex PCR; in TCRdb, only in-frame clones are kept and a portion is missing. V and J calls and clone size follow that table, whereas D and trimming were derived from the DNA. The data hold 2 million to 2.5 million clones, with approximately 95% observed a single time. This sequence joins TRBV6-1 and TRBJ2-7; 7 bases align to TRBD2. This TCR came from a man between 18 and 35 years old in good health. Some clones in this sample may be carry-over from other donors' samples. Sequenced material: naive CD4+ T cells from PBMCs. The subset is: CD45RA+ positively selected. CDR3 sequence reads: CASSEGGGKQYF. As DNA, the CDR3 is TGTGCCAGCAGTGAAGGGGGGGGAAAGCAGTACTTC.